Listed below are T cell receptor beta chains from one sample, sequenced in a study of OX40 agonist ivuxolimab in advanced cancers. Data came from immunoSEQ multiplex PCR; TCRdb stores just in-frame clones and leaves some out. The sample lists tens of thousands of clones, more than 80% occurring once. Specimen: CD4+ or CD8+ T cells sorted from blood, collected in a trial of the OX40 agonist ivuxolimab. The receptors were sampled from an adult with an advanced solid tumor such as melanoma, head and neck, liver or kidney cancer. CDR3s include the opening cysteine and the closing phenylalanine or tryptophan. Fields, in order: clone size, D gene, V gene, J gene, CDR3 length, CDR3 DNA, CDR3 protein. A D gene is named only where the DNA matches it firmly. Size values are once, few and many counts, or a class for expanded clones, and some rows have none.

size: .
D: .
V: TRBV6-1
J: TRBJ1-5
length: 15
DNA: TGTGCCAGCAGCTCGGGGCTAAGCAGTGATCAGCCCCAGCATTTT
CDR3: CASSSGLSSDQPQHF

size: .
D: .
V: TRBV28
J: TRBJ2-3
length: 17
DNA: TGTGCCAGCAGTTCCTCCTTGGATGGCGCAAGATCGGATACGCAGTATTTT
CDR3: CASSSSLDGARSDTQYF

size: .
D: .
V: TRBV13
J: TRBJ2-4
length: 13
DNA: TGTGCCAGCGGGTGGGGGGCGGAGAACATTCAGTACTTC
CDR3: CASGWGAENIQYF

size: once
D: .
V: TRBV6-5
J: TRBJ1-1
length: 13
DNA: TGTGCCAGCAGTCGAGGTTCGATGAGGAGTGCTTTCTTT
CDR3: CASSRGSMRSAFF

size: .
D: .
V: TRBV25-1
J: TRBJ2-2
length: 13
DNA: TGTGCTACCTCTAGCGAGAACACCGGGGAGCTGTTTTTT
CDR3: CATSSENTGELFF

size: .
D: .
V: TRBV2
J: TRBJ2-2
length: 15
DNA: TGTGCCAGCAGTATGAGAGGGGCGGGGACCGGGGAGCTGTTTTTT
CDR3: CASSMRGAGTGELFF

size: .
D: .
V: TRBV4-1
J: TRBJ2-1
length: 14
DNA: TGCGCCAGCAGCCGGGGTCACTCCTACAATGAGCAGTTCTTC
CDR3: CASSRGHSYNEQFF

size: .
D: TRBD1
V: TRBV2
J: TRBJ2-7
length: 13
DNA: TGTGCCAGCAGCGACAGGGAAGCCTACGAGCAGTACTTC
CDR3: CASSDREAYEQYF

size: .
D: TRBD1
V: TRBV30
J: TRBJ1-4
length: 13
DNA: TGTGCCTGGAACAGGGGATTTAATGAAAAACTGTTTTTT
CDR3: CAWNRGFNEKLFF

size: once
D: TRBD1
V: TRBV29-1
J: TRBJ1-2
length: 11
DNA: TGCAGCTCCCTACAGGGGAATGGCTACACCTTC
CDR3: CSSLQGNGYTF

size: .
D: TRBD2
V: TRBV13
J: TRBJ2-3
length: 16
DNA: TGTGCCAGCAGCGTCAGACTAGCGGGACGGGGGGATACGCAGTATTTT
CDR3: CASSVRLAGRGDTQYF

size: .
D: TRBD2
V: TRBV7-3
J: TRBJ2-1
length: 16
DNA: TGTGCCAGCAGCTTAAGTGGAGCGGGAGGGAACAATGAGCAGTTCTTC
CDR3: CASSLSGAGGNNEQFF

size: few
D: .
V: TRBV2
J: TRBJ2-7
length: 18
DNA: TGTGCCAGCAGTGGAGCGAGCGACCTTAGGGCAAGGGTCCACGAGCAGTACTTC
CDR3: CASSGASDLRARVHEQYF

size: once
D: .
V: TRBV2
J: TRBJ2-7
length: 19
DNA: TGTGCCAGCAGTAAAGGGACAGGGTTCGCAGCGGGAGTATCTTACGAGCAGTACTTC
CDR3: CASSKGTGFAAGVSYEQYF

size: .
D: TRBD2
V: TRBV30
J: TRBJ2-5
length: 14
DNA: TGTGCCTGGAGTCCGGGCGGGAGGGGAGAGACCCAGTACTTC
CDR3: CAWSPGGRGETQYF

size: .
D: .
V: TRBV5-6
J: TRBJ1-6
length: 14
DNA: TGTGCCAGCAGCTACCGGGACGAGTACCTTTCCCTCCACTTT
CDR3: CASSYRDEYLSLHF

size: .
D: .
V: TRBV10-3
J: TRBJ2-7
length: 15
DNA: TGTGCCATCAGTGAGTCGAGTAGCGGAGATTACGAGCAGTACTTC
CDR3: CAISESSSGDYEQYF

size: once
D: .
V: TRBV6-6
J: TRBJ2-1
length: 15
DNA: TGTGCCAGCACTTTCTCCTTGGCGGGGACGAATGAGCAGTTCTTC
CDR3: CASTFSLAGTNEQFF

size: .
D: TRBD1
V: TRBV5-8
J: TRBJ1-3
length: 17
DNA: TGTGCCAGCAGCTTGTGGATAGGGGGCGCGAGGGGAAACACCATATATTTT
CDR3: CASSLWIGGARGNTIYF

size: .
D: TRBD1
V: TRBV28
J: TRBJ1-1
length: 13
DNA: TGTGCCGGACAGGGACCGATGAACACTGAAGCTTTCTTT
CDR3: CAGQGPMNTEAFF

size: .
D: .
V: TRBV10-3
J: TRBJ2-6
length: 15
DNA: TGTGCCATCCTACTCCCAGGGCGTGGGGCCAACGTCCTGACTTTC
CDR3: CAILLPGRGANVLTF

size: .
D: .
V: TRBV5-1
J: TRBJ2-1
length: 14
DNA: TGCGCCAGCAGCTTGATCTGGAGATACAATGAGCAGTTCTTC
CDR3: CASSLIWRYNEQFF

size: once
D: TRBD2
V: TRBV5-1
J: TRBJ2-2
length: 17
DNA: TGCGCCAGCAGCTTGGAGCCGGGACTAGCGGGAGCCGGGGAGCTGTTTTTT
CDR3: CASSLEPGLAGAGELFF

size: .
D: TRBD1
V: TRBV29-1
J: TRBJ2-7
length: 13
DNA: TGCAGCGCATCCCCGGGACAGGCCTCTTCGCAGTACTTC
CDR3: CSASPGQASSQYF

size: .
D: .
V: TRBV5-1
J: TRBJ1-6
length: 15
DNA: TGCGCCAGCAGCTTGGAAGGCAGGGATAATTCACCCCTCCACTTT
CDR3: CASSLEGRDNSPLHF

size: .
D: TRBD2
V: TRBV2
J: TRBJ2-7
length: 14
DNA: TGTGCCAGCAGGACTAGCGGGAACTCCTACGAGCAGTACTTC
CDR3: CASRTSGNSYEQYF

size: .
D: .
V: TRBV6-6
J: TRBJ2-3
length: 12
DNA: TGTGCCAGCAGGTTAGCAGGTGATACGCAGTATTTT
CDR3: CASRLAGDTQYF

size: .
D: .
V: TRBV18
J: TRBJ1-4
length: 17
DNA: TGTGCCAGCTCACCACCCCTAAGAGGACAGAGTAATGAAAAACTGTTTTTT
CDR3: CASSPPLRGQSNEKLFF

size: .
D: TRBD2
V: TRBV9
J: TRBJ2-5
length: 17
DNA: TGTGCCAGCAGCCCTCGGACTAGCGGGAGGAGAGGGGAGACCCAGTACTTC
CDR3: CASSPRTSGRRGETQYF

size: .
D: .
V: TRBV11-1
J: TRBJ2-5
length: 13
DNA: TGTGCCAGCAGCCGGGGGACGCAAGAGACCCAGTACTTC
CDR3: CASSRGTQETQYF

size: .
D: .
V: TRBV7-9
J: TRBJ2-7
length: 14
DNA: TGTGCCAGCAGCGCTCGAGGGAGTAGTTACGAGCAGTACTTC
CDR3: CASSARGSSYEQYF

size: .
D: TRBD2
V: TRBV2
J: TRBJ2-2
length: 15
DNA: TGTGCCAGCAGGGGGGGACTAGCGGGAGCCGGGGAGCTGTTTTTT
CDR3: CASRGGLAGAGELFF

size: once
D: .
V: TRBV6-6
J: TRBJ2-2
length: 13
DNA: TGTGCCAGCGCGGGATCGGACACCGGGGAGCTGTTTTTT
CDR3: CASAGSDTGELFF

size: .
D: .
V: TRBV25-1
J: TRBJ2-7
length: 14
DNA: TGTGCCAGCAGTGAGGGCAGGGTGGTCTACGAGCAGTACTTC
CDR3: CASSEGRVVYEQYF

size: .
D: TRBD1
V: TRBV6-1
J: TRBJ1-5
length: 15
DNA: TGTGCCAGCAGTGCACGACAGGGGATTTCTCAGCCCCAGCATTTT
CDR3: CASSARQGISQPQHF

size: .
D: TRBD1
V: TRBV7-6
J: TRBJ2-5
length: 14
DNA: TGTGCCAGCAGCGAAACAGGGGGCCCAGAGACCCAGTACTTC
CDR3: CASSETGGPETQYF

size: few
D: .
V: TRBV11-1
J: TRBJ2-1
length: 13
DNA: TGTGCCAGCAGCACCCCGTCTGGAGTTGAGCAGTTCTTC
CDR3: CASSTPSGVEQFF

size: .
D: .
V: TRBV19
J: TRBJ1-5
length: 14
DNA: TGTGCCAGTAGTACGAATTTGGGGTTGGGGGCCCAGCATTTT
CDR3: CASSTNLGLGAQHF

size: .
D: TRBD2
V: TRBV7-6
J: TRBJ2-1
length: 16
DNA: TGTGCCAGCAGCTTAGAAGCGGGAGTGGTCTACAATGAGCAGTTCTTC
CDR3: CASSLEAGVVYNEQFF

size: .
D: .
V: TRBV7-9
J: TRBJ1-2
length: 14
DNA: TGTGCCAGCAGCCTCAGGGAGCTGTCCTATGGCTACACCTTC
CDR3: CASSLRELSYGYTF

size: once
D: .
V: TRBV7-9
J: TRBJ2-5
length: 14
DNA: TGTGCCAGCAGCTCTCCGGGGGGCGGGGAGACCCAGTACTTC
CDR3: CASSSPGGGETQYF

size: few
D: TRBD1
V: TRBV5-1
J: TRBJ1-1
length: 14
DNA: TGCGCCAGCAGCTTGGACAGGGGGATCACTGAAGCTTTCTTT
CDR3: CASSLDRGITEAFF

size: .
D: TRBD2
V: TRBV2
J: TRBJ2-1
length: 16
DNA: TGTGCCAGCAGTGAAAATACGGGAGGCTCCTACAATGAGCAGTTCTTC
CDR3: CASSENTGGSYNEQFF

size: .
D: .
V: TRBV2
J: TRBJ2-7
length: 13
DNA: TGTGCCAGCAGTGAACCCTTTGCCTACGAGCAGTACTTC
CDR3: CASSEPFAYEQYF

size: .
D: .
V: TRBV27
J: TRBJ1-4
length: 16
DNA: TGTGCCAGCAGGTCTTCCCCACAGGGAAAAGAAGAAAAACTGTTTTTT
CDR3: CASRSSPQGKEEKLFF

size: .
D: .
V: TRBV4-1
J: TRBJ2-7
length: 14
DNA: TGCGCCAGCAGCCAAGACTACAGGGTAGGGGAGCAGTACTTC
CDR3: CASSQDYRVGEQYF

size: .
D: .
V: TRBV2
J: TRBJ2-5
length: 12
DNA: TGTGCCAGCAGTGCCGGGAGCGAGACCCAGTACTTC
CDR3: CASSAGSETQYF

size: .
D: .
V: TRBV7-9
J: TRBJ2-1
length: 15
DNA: TGTGCCAGCAGCTTAAAAGCTGGCTCCTACAATGAGCAGTTCTTC
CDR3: CASSLKAGSYNEQFF

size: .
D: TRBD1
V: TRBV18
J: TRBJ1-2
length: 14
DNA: TGTGCCAGCTCTTGGGACAGGGAGAACTATGGCTACACCTTC
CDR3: CASSWDRENYGYTF

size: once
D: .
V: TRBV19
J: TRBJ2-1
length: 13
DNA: TGTGCCAGTAGTAACCTAGGCTACAATGAGCAGTTCTTC
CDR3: CASSNLGYNEQFF

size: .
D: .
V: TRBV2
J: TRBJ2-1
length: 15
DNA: TGTGCCAGCAGTGAAGGGCGGACCTCCTACAATGAGCAGTTCTTC
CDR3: CASSEGRTSYNEQFF

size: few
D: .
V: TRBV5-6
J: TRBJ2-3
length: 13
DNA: TGTGCCAGCAGCCCGGGATACACAGATACGCAGTATTTT
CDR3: CASSPGYTDTQYF

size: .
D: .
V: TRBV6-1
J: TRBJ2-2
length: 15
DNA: TGTGCCAGCAGATCAACAGGGTTGGACACCGGGGAGCTGTTTTTT
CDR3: CASRSTGLDTGELFF

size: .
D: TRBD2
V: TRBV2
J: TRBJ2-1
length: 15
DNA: TGTGCCAGCGAGCGGACTAGCGGGAGAGGGAATGAGCAGTTCTTC
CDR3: CASERTSGRGNEQFF

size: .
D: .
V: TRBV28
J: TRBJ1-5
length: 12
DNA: TGTGCCAGCAGTACGGGCAATCAGCCCCAGCATTTT
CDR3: CASSTGNQPQHF

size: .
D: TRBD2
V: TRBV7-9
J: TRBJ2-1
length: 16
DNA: TGTGCCAGCAGCTTATTAGCGGGAGTGGGTTACAATGAGCAGTTCTTC
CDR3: CASSLLAGVGYNEQFF

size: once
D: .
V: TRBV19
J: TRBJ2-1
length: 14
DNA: TGTGCCAGTAGTATATCTCTAGCGCACAATGAGCAGTTCTTC
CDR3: CASSISLAHNEQFF

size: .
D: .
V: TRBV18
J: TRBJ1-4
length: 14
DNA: TGTGCCAGCTCACCCCGGGAAACTCGGGAAAAACTGTTTTTT
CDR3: CASSPRETREKLFF